One sample yielded the 27 T cell receptor beta chains listed below, sequenced in a study of shared clonotypes between healthy human individuals. This table comes from immunoSEQ multiplex PCR, and its TCRdb copy is limited to in-frame clones, with some not included. Among roughly 720,000 clones listed, roughly 87% were seen once. Sequencing was performed on memory CD8+ T cells from PBMCs. Noted subset: CD45RO+ cells pooled with CCR7-negative TemRA cells. The receptors here all came from a man aged 18 to 29 in good health. Some clones in this sample may be carry-over from other donors' samples.

The V gene is TRBV27, the J gene TRBJ1-1; 10 nucleotides agree with TRBD1. V was clipped by 6 bases and J by 2 bases; unmatched bases: 6. CDR1 is MNHEY, CDR2 SMNVEV, per germline (reference sequence). This CDR3 has 15 residues. CDR3 loop: CASRLTGGGNTEAFF. For the CDR3, the DNA is TGTGCCAGCAGGCTGACAGGGGGCGGAAACACTGAAGCTTTCTTT.

This clone was counted a single time. This chain uses TRBV2 with TRBJ2-3; D perhaps matches TRBD2 (6 bases). From germline, CDR1 is SNHLY and CDR2 FYNNEI. V lost 10 bases to trimming and J lost 3 bases, with 29 bases between them. The CDR3 totals 18 residues. The chain's CDR3 is CAIPYGALRRDSTDTQYF. The CDR3 DNA follows: TGTGCCATCCCGTACGGAGCTCTTCGGAGGGATAGTACAGATACGCAGTATTTT.

This clone was detected only once. The chain employs TRBV14 and TRBJ2-7, with 7 bases lining up with TRBD1. This CDR3 has 15 residues. The V gene end was trimmed by 3 bases and the J gene end by 2 bases; junction bases not matched to a gene: 7. Germline V CDR1 and CDR2: SGHDN, FVKESK. The CDR3 nucleotides read TGTGCCAGCAGCCAGGCCGGGACAGCCCCCTACGAGCAGTACTTC. The encoded protein is CASSQAGTAPYEQYF. Full variable domain (rest looked up from reference TRBV14 and TRBJ2-7): EAGVTQFPSHSVIEKGQTVTLRCDPISGHDNLYWYRRVMGKEIKFLLHFVKESKQDESGMPNNRFLAERTGGTYSTLKVQPAELEDSGVYFCASSQAGTAPYEQYFGPGTRLTVT.

The rearrangement uses TRBV7-3 and TRBJ1-1; D remains ambiguous. The V and J ends lost 0 bases and 1 base respectively, with 15 bases between them. The CDR3 sequence is 17 residues long. Germline V gene data show CDR1 as SGHTA and CDR2 as FQGTGA. The CDR3 coding sequence is TGTGCCAGCAGCTTAACCCCCCCGGGGTGGGAGAACACTGAAGCTTTCTTT. Its translation: CASSLTPPGWENTEAFF.

V gene TRBV4-1 combines with J gene TRBJ2-7; D gene uncertain. The germline gives CDR1 MGHRA, CDR2 YSYEKL. The CDR3 extends over 13 amino acids. The ends were cut back, 2 bases at V and 1 base at J, with 6 bases in the middle. CDR3 bases: TGCGCCAGCAGCCAAACTTGGTCCTACGAGCAGTACTTC. Encoded protein: CASSQTWSYEQYF.

This chain joins TRBV19 and TRBJ2-1; 12 bases agree with TRBD2. Germline CDR1 LNHDA, CDR2 SQIVND (reference sequence). With V trimmed by 8 bases and J by 6 bases, 5 bases remained unmatched. The CDR3 spans 14 residues. CDR3 in amino acids: CASALAGGPNEQFF. In DNA form, the CDR3 reads TGTGCCAGTGCTCTAGCGGGAGGGCCCAATGAGCAGTTCTTC.

The chain couples TRBV27 to TRBJ2-7; TRBD1 might be the D (6 bases). V gave up 4 bases and J gave up 2 bases, with 15 bases separating them. The germline V gene has CDR1 MNHEY and CDR2 SMNVEV (reference sequence). This CDR3 has 15 residues. CDR3 amino acids: CASSSARGNPYEQYF. The DNA of the CDR3 is TGTGCCAGCAGTTCCGCCAGGGGAAATCCCTACGAGCAGTACTTC.

The sample holds one count of this clone. The rearrangement uses TRBV29-1 and TRBJ2-2; D is possibly TRBD2 (6 bases). The V gene lost 5 bases and the J gene lost 6 bases, with 7 bases spanning the gap. The CDR3 is made up of 11 amino acids. The germline V gene encodes CDR1 SQVTM and CDR2 ANQGSEA. CDR3 in DNA: TGCAGCGTTAGCGGGCCCGGGGAGCTGTTTTTT. This sequence encodes CSVSGPGELFF.

The chain uses TRBV6-1 and TRBJ2-1; no firm D call. Germline CDR1 MNHNS, CDR2 SASEGT. The CDR3 has 10 amino acids. V lost 5 bases, J lost 6 bases, and 2 bases lay in between. CDR3 protein: CASSFNEQFF. DNA for the CDR3: TGTGCCAGCAGTTTCAATGAGCAGTTCTTC.

J is TRBJ2-5 and V is TRBV19, with TRBD2 matching 12 bases. J lost 5 bases, V lost 6 bases, and 4 bases had no gene match. The germline V gene encodes CDR1 LNHDA and CDR2 SQIVND (reference sequence). This CDR3 contains 14 residues. In DNA, the CDR3 is TGTGCCAGTAGCTTTGGGACTAGCGGGGAGACCCAGTACTTC. Amino acid sequence: CASSFGTSGETQYF.

This chain links TRBV28 with TRBJ2-5; D could derive from TRBD1 or TRBD2 (5 bases each). The V end was cut by 8 bases, the J end by 4 bases, with 20 bases between. The germline V gene encodes CDR1 MDHEN and CDR2 SYDVKM. The CDR3 consists of 15 residues. The CDR3 spells CASSFPGTWRETQYF. Here the CDR3 DNA reads TGTGCCAGCTCGTTTCCAGGGACCTGGAGAGAGACCCAGTACTTC.

The V gene is TRBV5-1, the J gene TRBJ2-1, with 11 bases lining up with TRBD2. The CDR3 runs 16 residues. Trimming at V came to 0 bases and at J to 6 bases, leaving 5 bases not matched to a gene. Looked up from germline, CDR1 is SGHRS and CDR2 is YFSETQ. The CDR3 loop reads CASSLARLAGTNEQFF. CDR3 bases: TGCGCCAGCAGCTTGGCGCGACTAGCGGGAACCAATGAGCAGTTCTTC. Based on the CDR3 plus reference TRBV5-1 and TRBJ2-1, the full variable domain is KAGVTQTPRYLIKTRGQQVTLSCSPISGHRSVSWYQQTPGQGLQFLFEYFSETQRNKGNFPGRFSGRQFSNSRSEMNVSTLELGDSALYLCASSLARLAGTNEQFFGPGTRLTVL.

The gene calls are TRBV10-3 and TRBJ2-3; D is unclear. The ends were cut back, 2 bases at V and 8 bases at J, with 2 bases in the middle. The CDR3 sequence is 10 residues long. The germline V gene encodes CDR1 ENHRY and CDR2 SYGVKD. The CDR3, as DNA: TGTGCCATCAGTGAGGGTACGCAGTATTTT. This encodes CAISEGTQYF.

A note on this clone: The sample holds other DNA sequences that translate to the same CDR3. The chain couples TRBV9 to TRBJ2-7; 7 bases line up with TRBD1. V lost 0 bases and J lost 1; bases outside the gene matches: 1. CDR1 is SGDLS, CDR2 YYNGEE, per germline. The CDR3 extends over 14 amino acids. The DNA for the CDR3 is TGTGCCAGCAGCGTAGAGGGGGCGTCCTACGAGCAGTACTTC. This codes for CASSVEGASYEQYF.

V usage is TRBV7-9 and J usage is TRBJ1-3, with 8 bases aligning to TRBD1. Germline V gene sequence: CDR1 SEHNR, CDR2 FQNEAQ (reference sequence). The CDR3 totals 15 residues. J lost 2 bases, V lost 5 bases, and 5 bases had no gene match. The CDR3 region has the DNA TGTGCCAGCAGCATTACAGGGGGACCTGGAAACACCATATATTTT. It specifies CASSITGGPGNTIYF.

V is TRBV4-2 and J is TRBJ1-2; D remains unclear. Per germline, CDR1 LGHNA and CDR2 YNFKEQ. V was pared by 0 bases and J by 0 bases, with 14 bases between. This CDR3 has 17 amino acids. The CDR3 protein is CASSQDFVGSSNYGYTF. The CDR3 nucleotides are TGTGCCAGCAGCCAAGATTTCGTTGGCAGCTCTAACTATGGCTACACCTTC.

V and J are TRBV6-5 and TRBJ1-1; TRBD1 might be the D (6 bases). The CDR3 is 16 amino acids. V was shortened by 2 bases and J by 1 base, with 14 bases between the two germline ends. Per the germline V gene, CDR1 is MNHEY and CDR2 is SVGAGI. The CDR3 is CASSYATGGKNTEAFF. The CDR3 region has the DNA TGTGCCAGCAGTTACGCCACGGGGGGCAAGAACACTGAAGCTTTCTTT.

The chain recombines TRBV28 with TRBJ1-5; 7 bases fit TRBD1. The CDR3 sequence is 16 residues long. The V and J ends lost 8 bases and 5 bases, in that order; junction bases with no gene match: 15. Germline lookup yields CDR1 MDHEN and CDR2 SYDVKM. The CDR3 DNA reads as TGTGCCAGCCATCACCTTCCGACAGGGCTGGATCAGCCCCAGCATTTT. This translates into CASHHLPTGLDQPQHF.

The chain has TRBV4-3 and TRBJ2-2; unclear D gene. V was cut by 0 bases and J by 6 bases, with 8 bases left in between. CDR3 length equals 14 residues. The germline gives CDR1 LGHNA, CDR2 YSLEER. The CDR3 region has the DNA TGCGCCAGCAGCCAAGATAAGCTTGCCGGGGAGCTGTTTTTT. Amino acid sequence: CASSQDKLAGELFF.

The chain has TRBV9 and TRBJ2-7, with 10 bases lining up with TRBD2. Germline values: CDR1 SGDLS, CDR2 YYNGEE. The CDR3 is 15 amino acids. The junction had 9 bases not matched to a gene; V was cut back by 3 bases and J by 6 bases. The CDR3 sequence: CASSETGTSALEQYF. Written as DNA, the CDR3 is TGTGCCAGCAGCGAAACCGGGACTAGCGCTCTCGAGCAGTACTTC.

This clone was seen only once. The chain combines TRBV2 with TRBJ1-2, with TRBD1 matching 9 bases. J was trimmed by 5 bases and V by 4 bases; bases with no gene match: 17. The CDR3 totals 18 residues. Germline CDR1 SNHLY, CDR2 FYNNEI. CDR3 bases: TGTGCCAGCAGTGGTAGGCTGGGACAGGGATCGGAAGGTTATGGCTACACCTTC. It is translated as CASSGRLGQGSEGYGYTF. Filled out from reference TRBV2 and TRBJ1-2, the complete variable domain reads EPEVTQTPSHQVTQMGQEVILRCVPISNHLYFYWYRQILGQKVEFLVSFYNNEISEKSEIFDDQFSVERPDGSNFTLKIRSTKLEDSAMYFCASSGRLGQGSEGYGYTFGSGTRLTVV.

V is TRBV7-2 and J is TRBJ1-2; D possibly corresponds to TRBD1 (5 bases). CDR1 SGHTA and CDR2 FQGNSA come from the germline V gene. Trimming took 6 bases from V and 4 from J, leaving 18 bases between them. CDR3 length: 15 amino acids. The CDR3 DNA sequence: TGTGCCAGCAGATCCCGACAGACCGCTTCCTATGGCTACACCTTC. This codes for CASRSRQTASYGYTF.

The rearrangement joins TRBV7-3 to TRBJ2-4; 7 positions match TRBD2. Trimming at V came to 5 bases and at J to 8 bases, leaving 12 bases not matched to a gene. The CDR3 consists of 15 residues. Germline CDR1 SGHTA, CDR2 FQGTGA. The chain's CDR3 is CASSRTGTTRDIQYF. CDR3 coding DNA: TGTGCCAGCAGCCGCACGGGGACTACGCGGGACATTCAGTACTTC.

In its sample, this clone was seen a few times. V usage is TRBV30 and J usage is TRBJ1-1, with D unresolved. Trimming pared 1 base from V and 5 bases from J, leaving 14 bases between. Germline values: CDR1 GTSNPN, CDR2 SVGIG (reference sequence). CDR3 length: 14 residues. The DNA for the CDR3 is TGTGCCTGGAGTGATTGGAAGAGGCGTACTGAAGCTTTCTTT. This codes for CAWSDWKRRTEAFF.

As regards this clone: Compared with germline, one end of the junction differs, possibly owing to a read error. This chain links TRBV13 with TRBJ2-1; 10 nucleotides agree with TRBD2. Germline CDR1 is PRHDT and CDR2 is FYEKMQ (reference sequence). The CDR3 is 15 amino acids. Written as DNA, the CDR3 is TGTGCCAGCAGCTCTCTTAGCGGGAGGACTAATGAGCGGTTCTTC. This codes for CASSSLSGRTNERFF.

The J gene is TRBJ2-1, the V gene TRBV30; D not certain. The CDR3 extends over 13 amino acids. The ends were cut back, 4 bases at V and 6 bases at J, with 13 bases in the middle. Germline V gene lookup returns CDR1 GTSNPN and CDR2 SVGIG (reference sequence). Written as DNA, the CDR3 is TGTGCCTGGACCCGGACGGCCTCCAATGAGCAGTTCTTC. Translation: CAWTRTASNEQFF.

The chain carries TRBV5-8 and TRBJ2-7; 13 bases align to TRBD2. Germline CDR1 and CDR2: SGHTS and YDEGEE. This CDR3 contains 15 residues. J was trimmed by 6 bases and V by 3 bases; bases with no gene match: 6. CDR3 DNA: TGTGCCAGCAGCTCGGGACTAGCGGGATATTCCGAGCAGTACTTC. Encoded protein: CASSSGLAGYSEQYF. Using reference TRBV5-8 and TRBJ2-7 for the parts outside the CDR3, the full variable domain is EAGVTQSPTHLIKTRGQQATLRCSPISGHTSVYWYQQALGLGLQFLLWYDEGEERNRGNFPPRFSGRQFPNYSSELNVNALELEDSALYLCASSSGLAGYSEQYFGPGTRLTVT.